This T cell receptor (beta chain) was recovered during a study of blood T cell repertoires in COVID-19. In the study overall: Donors in the United States, Italy and Spain gave samples during acute or convalescent COVID-19. In each case, the material was cDNA or gDNA derived from T cells, B-cell-depleted T cells, or PBMCs.

Original data processing: Scientists estimated how many nucleated cells there were by amplifying reference gene primers. The data were produced by immunoSEQ multiplex PCR, yet TCRdb's version contains in-frame clones alone and is incomplete. The V and J calls and clone size were taken over from that table, and D and trimming were inferred from the DNA. This table holds around 100,000 clones, around 83% found once. Trimming shortened V by 6 bases and J by 1 base, and 12 bases separated the two germline ends. The CDR3 has 14 residues. Looked up from germline, CDR1 is ENHRY and CDR2 is SYGVKD. This clone has more than one count but fewer than ten.

This clonotype was obtained from an older man with active or convalescent COVID-19. The sample was peripheral blood. This chain connects TRBV10-3 to TRBJ1-1; no clear D. The CDR3 protein is CAIRSEGGNTEAFF. For the CDR3, the DNA is TGTGCCATCAGGAGCGAGGGCGGGAACACTGAAGCTTTCTTT.